Listed below are T cell receptor beta chains from one sample, sequenced in a study of control samples from healthy donors and cancer patients. Produced via immunoSEQ multiplex PCR; TCRdb's table is partial and in-frame only. The sample has about 98,000 clones, roughly four fifths seen once. What was sequenced was blood. Receptor source: a man in his sixties in good health. CDR3s leave out the opening cysteine and the closing phenylalanine or tryptophan. Clone size is given for some rows only: seen once, a few or many times, or a class if the clone is expanded.

V | size | length | CDR3
TRBV6-5 | - | 13 | ASVTAVSSYNEQF
TRBV2 | - | 12 | ASSEEARLGKQY
TRBV7-9 | - | 15 | ASSQDLGGVRDQPQH
TRBV28 | few | 11 | ASRWTGDGEQY
TRBV7-8 | - | 13 | ASNRDRGRVDTQY
TRBV7-3 | - | 12 | ASSLNGGVYEQY
TRBV7-9 | - | 12 | ASSLRGQFDGYT
TRBV5-1 | - | 13 | ASSLGQTGAGGYT
TRBV24-1 | - | 12 | ATSDPGQGAGYT
TRBV9 | - | 12 | ASSPEPSTDTQY
TRBV3-1/TRBV3-2 | - | 14 | ASTPHDLTGPLTQY
TRBV30 | - | 12 | AWSRGITNEKLF
TRBV19 | - | 13 | ASSITATVQETQY
TRBV5-6 | medium-sized | 14 | ASSLVLRRATGELF
TRBV6-4 | medium-sized | 11 | ASSDSDNTEAF
TRBV18 | few | 16 | ASSLGTDSFGLSSEAF